This is a list of T cell receptor beta chains from one sample in a study of blood T cell repertoires in COVID-19. Clones were sequenced by immunoSEQ multiplex PCR, and TCRdb holds only the in-frame ones, with some missing. The sample has 220,000 or so clones, about 83% seen once. Sequencing was carried out using PBMCs or T cells enriched from blood (not recorded which). These receptor sequences come from a woman between 40 and 55 years old who had recovered from COVID-19. Each CDR3 is given without its conserved first and last residue. Clone size is not always given. Where it is, it says once, few, many or a class for expanded clones.

clone_size	v_call	j_call	cdr3_aa
NA	TRBV19	TRBJ1-2	ASSMEVQGAPGYT
once	TRBV5-7	TRBJ1-2	ASSLVKGEYYGYT
few	TRBV11-3	TRBJ2-3	ASSPREGNMGGLSTDTQY
NA	TRBV6-2/TRBV6-3	TRBJ2-2	ASSYHGTANTGELF
NA	TRBV6-2/TRBV6-3	TRBJ2-1	ASSTRTGGEQF
NA	TRBV7-9	TRBJ1-4	ASSWGQGGNEKLF
NA	TRBV2	TRBJ1-1	ASRREGNTEAF
NA	TRBV19	TRBJ2-4	ASSMGGTRGNIQY
NA	TRBV7-2	TRBJ2-2	ASSAQPTGNTGELF
NA	TRBV19	TRBJ1-1	ASRTLGNTEAF
NA	TRBV3-1/TRBV3-2	TRBJ1-1	ASSQGGRAPEAF